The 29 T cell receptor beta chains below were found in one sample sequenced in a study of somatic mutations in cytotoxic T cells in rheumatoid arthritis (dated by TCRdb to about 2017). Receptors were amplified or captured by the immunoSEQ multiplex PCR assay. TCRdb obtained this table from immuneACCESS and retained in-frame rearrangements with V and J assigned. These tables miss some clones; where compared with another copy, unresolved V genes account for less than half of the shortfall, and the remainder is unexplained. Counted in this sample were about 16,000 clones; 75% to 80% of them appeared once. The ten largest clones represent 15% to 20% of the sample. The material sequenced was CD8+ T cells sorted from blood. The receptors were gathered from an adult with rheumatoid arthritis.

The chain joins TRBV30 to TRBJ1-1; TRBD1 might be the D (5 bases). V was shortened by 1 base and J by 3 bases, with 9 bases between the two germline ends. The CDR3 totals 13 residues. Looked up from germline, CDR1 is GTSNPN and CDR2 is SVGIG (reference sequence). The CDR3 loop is CAWSARQYTEAFF. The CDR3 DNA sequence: TGTGCCTGGAGTGCCCGACAGTACACTGAAGCTTTCTTT.

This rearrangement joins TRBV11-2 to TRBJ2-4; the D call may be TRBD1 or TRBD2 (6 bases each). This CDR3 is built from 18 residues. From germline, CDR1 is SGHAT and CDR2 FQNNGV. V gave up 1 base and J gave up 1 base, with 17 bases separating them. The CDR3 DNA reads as TGTGCCAGCAGCTTAGTCCCCCCGGGGGCTTGGGCCAAAAACATTCAGTACTTC. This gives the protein CASSLVPPGAWAKNIQYF.

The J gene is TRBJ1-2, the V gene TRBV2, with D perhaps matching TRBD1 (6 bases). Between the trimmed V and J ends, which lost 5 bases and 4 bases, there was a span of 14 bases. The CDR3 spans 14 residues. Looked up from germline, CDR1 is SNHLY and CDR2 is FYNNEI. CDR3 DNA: TGTGCCAGCAGTCGATACCAGGGGTCCTATGGCTACACCTTC. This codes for CASSRYQGSYGYTF.

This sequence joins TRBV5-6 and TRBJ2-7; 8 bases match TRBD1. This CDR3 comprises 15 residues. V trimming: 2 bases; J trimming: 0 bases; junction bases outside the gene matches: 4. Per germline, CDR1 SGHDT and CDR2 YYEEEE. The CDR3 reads CASSFNTGGSYEQYF. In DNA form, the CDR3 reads TGTGCCAGCAGCTTTAACACAGGGGGCTCCTACGAGCAGTACTTC.

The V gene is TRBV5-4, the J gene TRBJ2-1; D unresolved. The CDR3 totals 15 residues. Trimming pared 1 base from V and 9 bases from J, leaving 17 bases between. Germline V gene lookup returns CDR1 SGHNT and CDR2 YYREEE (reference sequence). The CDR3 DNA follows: TGTGCCAGCAGCTTGAAGGACCGTCTCCCCCCTGAGCAGTTCTTC. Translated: CASSLKDRLPPEQFF.

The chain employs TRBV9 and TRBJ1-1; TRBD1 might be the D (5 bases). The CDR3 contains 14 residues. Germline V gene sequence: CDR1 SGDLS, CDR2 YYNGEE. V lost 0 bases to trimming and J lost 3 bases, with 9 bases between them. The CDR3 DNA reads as TGTGCCAGCAGCGTAGAGGGGAAGGACACTGAAGCTTTCTTT. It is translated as CASSVEGKDTEAFF. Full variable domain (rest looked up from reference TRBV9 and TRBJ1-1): DSGVTQTPKHLITATGQRVTLRCSPRSGDLSVYWYQQSLDQGLQFLIQYYNGEERAKGNILERFSAQQFPDLHSELNLSSLELGDSALYFCASSVEGKDTEAFFGQGTRLTVV.

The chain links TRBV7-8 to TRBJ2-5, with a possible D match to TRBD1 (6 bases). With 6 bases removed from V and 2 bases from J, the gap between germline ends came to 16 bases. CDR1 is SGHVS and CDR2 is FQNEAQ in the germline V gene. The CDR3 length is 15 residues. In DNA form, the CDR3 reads TGTGCCAGCAGACAAGGTCAGGGGCATCAAGAGACCCAGTACTTC. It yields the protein CASRQGQGHQETQYF.

CDR3 bases: TGTGCCAGCTCACCCTCGGGTAGCGGGGGGGCGAGCACAGATACGCAGTATTTT. It yields the protein CASSPSGSGGASTDTQYF. V usage is TRBV18 and J usage is TRBJ2-3; 11 nucleotides line up with TRBD2. Trimming removed 3 bases from V and 0 bases from J; junction bases left unmatched: 8. In germline, CDR1 is KGHSH, CDR2 LQKENI. This CDR3 has 18 amino acids.

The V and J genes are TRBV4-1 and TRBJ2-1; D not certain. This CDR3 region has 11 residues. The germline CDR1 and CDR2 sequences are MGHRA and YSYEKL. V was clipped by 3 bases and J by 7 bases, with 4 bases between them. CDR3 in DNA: TGCGCCAGCAGCCAGGGGAATGAGCAGTTCTTC. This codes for CASSQGNEQFF.

CDR3 nucleotides: TGTGCCAGCAGCGCCCGGGACAGGGGGTTAGCTTTCTTT. It codes for CASSARDRGLAFF. This chain joins TRBV5-5 and TRBJ1-1; 11 bases are shared with TRBD1. The junction had 6 bases not matched to a gene; V was cut back by 4 bases and J by 10 bases. This CDR3 has 13 amino acids. CDR1 and CDR2 (germline): SGHKS, YYEKEE (reference sequence).

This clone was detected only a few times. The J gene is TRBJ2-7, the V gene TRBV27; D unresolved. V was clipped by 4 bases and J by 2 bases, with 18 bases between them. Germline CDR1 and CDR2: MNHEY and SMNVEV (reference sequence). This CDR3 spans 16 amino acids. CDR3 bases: TGTGCCAGCAGTTACGCAGACGGAGTTGGAACCTACGAGCAGTACTTC. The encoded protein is CASSYADGVGTYEQYF.

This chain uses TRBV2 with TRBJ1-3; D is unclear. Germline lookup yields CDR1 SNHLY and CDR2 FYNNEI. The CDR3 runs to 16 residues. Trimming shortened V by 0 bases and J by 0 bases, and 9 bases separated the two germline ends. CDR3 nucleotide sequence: TGTGCCAGCAGTGAAGCAGGACGTTACTCTGGAAACACCATATATTTT. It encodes CASSEAGRYSGNTIYF.

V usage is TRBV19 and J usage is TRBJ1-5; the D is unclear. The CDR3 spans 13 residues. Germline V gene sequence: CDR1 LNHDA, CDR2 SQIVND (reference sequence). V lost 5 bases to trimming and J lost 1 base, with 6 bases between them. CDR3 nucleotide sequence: TGTGCCAGTAGTCTTTGGAGCAATCAGCCCCAGCATTTT. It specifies CASSLWSNQPQHF.

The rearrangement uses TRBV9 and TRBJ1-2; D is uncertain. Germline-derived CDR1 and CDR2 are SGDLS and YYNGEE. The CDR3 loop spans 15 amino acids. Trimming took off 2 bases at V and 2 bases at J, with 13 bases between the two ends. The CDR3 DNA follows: TGTGCCAGCAGCGTCGTCGAAGGGCTGAACTATGGCTACACCTTC. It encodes CASSVVEGLNYGYTF.

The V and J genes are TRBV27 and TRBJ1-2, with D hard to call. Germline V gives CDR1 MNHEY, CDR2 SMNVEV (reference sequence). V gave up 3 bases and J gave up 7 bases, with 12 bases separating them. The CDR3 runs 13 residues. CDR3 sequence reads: CASSFIPVSGYTF. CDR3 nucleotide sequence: TGTGCCAGCAGTTTTATCCCTGTGAGTGGCTACACCTTC.

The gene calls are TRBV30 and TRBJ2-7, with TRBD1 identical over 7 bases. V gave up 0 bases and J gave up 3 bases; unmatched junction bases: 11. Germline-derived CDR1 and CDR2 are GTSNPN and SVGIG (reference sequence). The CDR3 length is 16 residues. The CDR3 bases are TGTGCCTGGAGTGTTTCGTATGCTCAGGGGGTCTACGAGCAGTACTTC. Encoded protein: CAWSVSYAQGVYEQYF.

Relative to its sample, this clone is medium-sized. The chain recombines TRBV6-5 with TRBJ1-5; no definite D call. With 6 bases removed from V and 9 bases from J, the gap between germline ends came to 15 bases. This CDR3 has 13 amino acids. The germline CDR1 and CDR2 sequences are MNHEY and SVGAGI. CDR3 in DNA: TGTGCCAGCAGCCCAGTCGGGTCCGGGCCCCAGCATTTT. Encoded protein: CASSPVGSGPQHF.

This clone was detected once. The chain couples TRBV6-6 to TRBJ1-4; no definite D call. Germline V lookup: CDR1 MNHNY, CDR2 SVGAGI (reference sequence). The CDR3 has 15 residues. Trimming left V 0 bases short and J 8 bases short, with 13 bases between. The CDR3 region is CASSYSNSMREKLFF. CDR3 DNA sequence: TGTGCCAGCAGTTACTCGAATTCAATGAGGGAAAAACTGTTTTTT.

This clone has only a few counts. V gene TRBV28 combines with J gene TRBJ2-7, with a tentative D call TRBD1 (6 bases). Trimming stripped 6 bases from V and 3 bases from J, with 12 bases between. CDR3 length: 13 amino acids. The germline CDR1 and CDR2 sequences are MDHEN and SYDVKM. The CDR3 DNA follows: TGTGCCAGCAGCACAGGACAGAGCTACGAGCAGTACTTC. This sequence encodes CASSTGQSYEQYF.

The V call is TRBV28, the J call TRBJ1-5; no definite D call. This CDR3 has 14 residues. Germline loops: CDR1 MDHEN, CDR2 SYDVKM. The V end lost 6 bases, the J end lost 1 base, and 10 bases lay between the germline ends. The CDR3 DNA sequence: TGTGCCAGCAGGAGCAGGATCAGCAATCAGCCCCAGCATTTT. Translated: CASRSRISNQPQHF.

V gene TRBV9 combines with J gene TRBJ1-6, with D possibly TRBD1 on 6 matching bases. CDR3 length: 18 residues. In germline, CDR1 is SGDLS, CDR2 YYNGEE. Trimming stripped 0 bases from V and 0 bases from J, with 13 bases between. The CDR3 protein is CASSVEDSFSSYNSPLHF. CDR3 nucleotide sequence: TGTGCCAGCAGCGTAGAGGACAGTTTCAGCTCCTATAATTCACCCCTCCACTTT.

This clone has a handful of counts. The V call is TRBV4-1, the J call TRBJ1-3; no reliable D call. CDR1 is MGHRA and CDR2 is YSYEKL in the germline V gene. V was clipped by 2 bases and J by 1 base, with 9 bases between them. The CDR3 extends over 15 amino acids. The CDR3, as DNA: TGCGCCAGCAGCCAAACAGTGGCATCTGGAAACACCATATATTTT. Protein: CASSQTVASGNTIYF.

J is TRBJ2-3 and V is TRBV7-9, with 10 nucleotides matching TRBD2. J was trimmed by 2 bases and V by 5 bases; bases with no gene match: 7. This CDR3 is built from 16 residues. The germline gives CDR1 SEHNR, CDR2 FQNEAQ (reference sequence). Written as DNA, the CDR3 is TGTGCCAGCAGCGGGGCTAGCGGGGGAAACACAGATACGCAGTATTTT. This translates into CASSGASGGNTDTQYF.

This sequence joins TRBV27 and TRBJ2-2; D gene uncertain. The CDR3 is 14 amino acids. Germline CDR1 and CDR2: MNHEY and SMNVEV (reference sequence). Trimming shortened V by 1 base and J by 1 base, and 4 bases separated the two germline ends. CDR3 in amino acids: CASSLWQNTGELFF. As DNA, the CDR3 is TGTGCCAGCAGTTTATGGCAGAACACCGGGGAGCTGTTTTTT.

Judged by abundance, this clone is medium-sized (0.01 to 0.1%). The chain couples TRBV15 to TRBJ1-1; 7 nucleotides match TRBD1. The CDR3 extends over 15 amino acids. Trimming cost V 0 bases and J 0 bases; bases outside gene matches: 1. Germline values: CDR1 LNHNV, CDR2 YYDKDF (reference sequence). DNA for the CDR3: TGTGCCACCAGCAGAGAGACAGGGATGAACACTGAAGCTTTCTTT. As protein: CATSRETGMNTEAFF. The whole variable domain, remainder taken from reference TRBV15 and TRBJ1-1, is DAMVIQNPRYQVTQFGKPVTLSCSQTLNHNVMYWYQQKSSQAPKLLFHYYDKDFNNEADTPDNFQSRRPNTSFCFLDIRSPGLGDTAMYLCATSRETGMNTEAFFGQGTRLTVV.

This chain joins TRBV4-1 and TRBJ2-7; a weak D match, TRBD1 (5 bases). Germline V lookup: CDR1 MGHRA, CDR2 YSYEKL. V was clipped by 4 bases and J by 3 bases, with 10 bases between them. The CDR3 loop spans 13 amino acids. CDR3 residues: CASSPVTDYEQYF. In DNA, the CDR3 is TGCGCCAGCAGCCCCGTGACAGACTACGAGCAGTACTTC.

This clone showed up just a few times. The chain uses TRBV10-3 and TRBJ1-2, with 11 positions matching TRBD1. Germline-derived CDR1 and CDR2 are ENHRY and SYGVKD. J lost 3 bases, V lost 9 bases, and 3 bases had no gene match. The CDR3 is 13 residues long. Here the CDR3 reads CAIGTGGDYGYTF. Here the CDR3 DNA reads TGTGCCATAGGGACAGGGGGTGACTATGGCTACACCTTC.

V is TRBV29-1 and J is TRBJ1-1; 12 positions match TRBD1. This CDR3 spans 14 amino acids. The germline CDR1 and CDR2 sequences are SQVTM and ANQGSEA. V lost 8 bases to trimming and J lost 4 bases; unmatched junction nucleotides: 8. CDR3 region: CSTRGQGAPTEAFF. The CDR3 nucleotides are TGCAGCACCAGGGGACAGGGGGCGCCCACTGAAGCTTTCTTT.

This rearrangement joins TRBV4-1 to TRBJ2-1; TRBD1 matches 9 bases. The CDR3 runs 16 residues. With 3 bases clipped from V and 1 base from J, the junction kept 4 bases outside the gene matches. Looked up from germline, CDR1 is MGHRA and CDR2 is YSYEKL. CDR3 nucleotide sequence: TGCGCCAGCAGCCAGACCGGACAGGGGTCCTACAATGAGCAGTTCTTC. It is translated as CASSQTGQGSYNEQFF.